One sample yielded the 20 T cell receptor beta chains listed below, sequenced in a study of shared clonotypes between healthy human individuals. The data were produced by immunoSEQ multiplex PCR, yet TCRdb's version contains in-frame clones alone and is incomplete. The data show approximately 1.5 million clones, with approximately 98% seen just once and about 0.45% held by the top ten. The sample taken for sequencing was naive CD4+ T cells sorted from blood. Subset denoted: CD45RA+ positively selected. These receptors all come from a man aged 30 to 39 in good health.

The chain recombines TRBV9 with TRBJ1-5; D is undetermined. V lost 2 bases and J lost 7, with 10 bases in between. The CDR3 contains 13 residues. Germline V gene lookup returns CDR1 SGDLS and CDR2 YYNGEE. CDR3 in amino acids: CASSVSGFQPQHF. Written as DNA, the CDR3 is TGTGCCAGCAGCGTTTCGGGGTTCCAGCCCCAGCATTTT.

The rearrangement uses TRBV28 and TRBJ2-1, with 8 nucleotides matching TRBD2. The trim removed 4 bases at V and 8 bases at J, leaving 13 bases unmatched. The CDR3 length is 16 residues. Looked up from germline, CDR1 is MDHEN and CDR2 is SYDVKM. CDR3 coding DNA: TGTGCCAGCAGTTCTCGCGGGAGGTTCATACAAGATGAGCAGTTCTTC. Encoded protein: CASSSRGRFIQDEQFF.

This clone was recorded once. The V and J genes are TRBV19 and TRBJ2-7; 8 nucleotides agree with TRBD1. V was clipped by 0 bases and J by 4 bases; unmatched bases: 2. The CDR3 is made up of 14 amino acids. Germline V lookup: CDR1 LNHDA, CDR2 SQIVND (reference sequence). The CDR3, as DNA: TGTGCCAGTAGTATAGATAACAGGGGGTACGAGCAGTACTTC. Protein product: CASSIDNRGYEQYF. The whole variable domain, filled in from reference TRBV19 and TRBJ2-7, reads DGGITQSPKYLFRKEGQNVTLSCEQNLNHDAMYWYRQDPGQGLRLIYYSQIVNDFQKGDIAEGYSVSREKKESFPLTVTSAQKNPTAFYLCASSIDNRGYEQYFGPGTRLTVT.

The rearrangement uses TRBV21-1 and TRBJ1-1. TRBV21-1 is classified as a pseudogene. CDR3 length equals 17 residues. As DNA, the CDR3 is TGTGCCAGCAGCAAAAAGATTGTTCGACGTACGATTACTGAAGCTTTCTTT. It codes for CASSKKIVRRTITEAFF.

This chain connects TRBV15 to TRBJ2-1; D gene unclear. The CDR3 extends over 13 amino acids. Germline values: CDR1 LNHNV, CDR2 YYDKDF (reference sequence). Trimming cost V 1 base and J 10 bases, with 11 bases left between them. The CDR3 spells CATSRVGPLEQFF. Here the CDR3 DNA reads TGTGCCACCAGCAGAGTTGGCCCTCTAGAGCAGTTCTTC.

The rearrangement links TRBV5-1 to TRBJ1-4; no firm D call. Germline loops: CDR1 SGHRS, CDR2 YFSETQ. The CDR3 has 15 amino acids. Deletions cut 1 base from V and 8 bases from J, with 15 bases between. The DNA of the CDR3 is TGCGCCAGCAGCTTGCTCGGGCAAAGGCGGGAAAAACTGTTTTTT. Amino acids: CASSLLGQRREKLFF. Full variable domain (missing parts from reference TRBV5-1 and TRBJ1-4): KAGVTQTPRYLIKTRGQQVTLSCSPISGHRSVSWYQQTPGQGLQFLFEYFSETQRNKGNFPGRFSGRQFSNSRSEMNVSTLELGDSALYLCASSLLGQRREKLFFGSGTQLSVL.

The chain links TRBV5-6 to TRBJ2-1; 13 positions match TRBD2. The J segment lost 5 bases and the V segment lost 4 bases, leaving 6 bases of the junction unmatched. Germline V lookup: CDR1 SGHDT, CDR2 YYEEEE. The CDR3 extends over 16 amino acids. Written as DNA, the CDR3 is TGTGCCAGCAGCCAATTGGGACTAGCGGGGAACAATGAGCAGTTCTTC. Amino acid sequence: CASSQLGLAGNNEQFF.

This clone was detected only once. The chain carries TRBV12-5 and TRBJ2-1; D remains unclear. V lost 2 bases and J lost 8, with 4 bases in between. The CDR3 sequence is 11 residues long. In germline, CDR1 is LGHNT, CDR2 FRNRAP. CDR3 in amino acids: CASGLRDEQFF. As DNA, the CDR3 is TGTGCTAGTGGTTTGCGGGATGAGCAGTTCTTC.

A word on this clone: Other DNA sequences in the same sample also yield this CDR3. The rearrangement uses TRBV28 and TRBJ1-2; 8 positions agree with TRBD1. The germline gives CDR1 MDHEN, CDR2 SYDVKM. The CDR3 contains 14 residues. V shed 4 bases and J 4 bases; nucleotides not matched to a gene: 5. As DNA, the CDR3 is TGTGCCAGCAGTTCTGGACAGGGAAGCTATGGCTACACCTTC. Residues: CASSSGQGSYGYTF.

This chain connects TRBV28 to TRBJ1-5; 7 positions match TRBD1. Germline V CDR1 and CDR2: MDHEN, SYDVKM. The ends lost 10 bases at V and 4 bases at J; junction bases unmatched: 13. The CDR3 spans 15 residues. DNA of the CDR3: TGTGCCACCGATTTCGACAGGGTGTGGAATCAGCCCCAGCATTTT. It codes for CATDFDRVWNQPQHF.

This chain connects TRBV25-1 to TRBJ2-5; 10 nucleotides line up with TRBD2. The CDR3 runs to 15 residues. Germline CDR1 MGHDK, CDR2 SYGVNS. The V segment lost 3 bases and the J segment 4 bases; nucleotides outside the gene matches: 5. CDR3 protein: CASSDTVAGGETQYF. The DNA for the CDR3 is TGTGCCAGCAGTGACACGGTAGCGGGGGGAGAGACCCAGTACTTC.

The chain combines TRBV5-1 with TRBJ2-5; 7 bases are a match to TRBD2. The CDR3 loop spans 15 amino acids. Germline V gene lookup returns CDR1 SGHRS and CDR2 YFSETQ. V trimming: 1 base; J trimming: 5 bases; junction bases outside the gene matches: 8. The CDR3 DNA reads as TGCGCCAGCAGCTTGCACGGGCAGGGAGGGGAGACCCAGTACTTC. It translates to CASSLHGQGGETQYF.

The V and J genes are TRBV5-1 and TRBJ1-2, with D perhaps TRBD1 (5 bases). Trimming stripped 7 bases from V and 6 bases from J, with 25 bases between. This CDR3 spans 16 amino acids. Germline V CDR1 and CDR2: SGHRS, YFSETQ. The CDR3 region has the DNA TGCGCCAGCGGAATGCCCGGGACGGCGCCCTCGAATGGCTACACCTTC. This gives the protein CASGMPGTAPSNGYTF. Using reference TRBV5-1 and TRBJ1-2 for the parts outside the CDR3, the full variable domain is KAGVTQTPRYLIKTRGQQVTLSCSPISGHRSVSWYQQTPGQGLQFLFEYFSETQRNKGNFPGRFSGRQFSNSRSEMNVSTLELGDSALYLCASGMPGTAPSNGYTFGSGTRLTVV.

The chain's CDR3 is CSVDLTSGRREQFF. For the CDR3, the DNA is TGCAGCGTTGATTTAACTAGCGGGAGGCGAGAGCAGTTCTTC. The chain combines TRBV29-1 with TRBJ2-1; 12 bases align to TRBD2. This CDR3 has 14 amino acids. V gave up 3 bases and J gave up 10 bases; unmatched junction bases: 7. In germline, CDR1 is SQVTM, CDR2 ANQGSEA.

The V and J genes are TRBV9 and TRBJ2-1; TRBD1 aligns across 11 bases. In germline, CDR1 is SGDLS, CDR2 YYNGEE. Trimming removed 0 bases from V and 5 bases from J; junction bases left unmatched: 7. The CDR3 sequence is 17 residues long. CDR3 sequence (DNA): TGTGCCAGCAGCGTAGGCCTAGGGACAGGGGGTGACAATGAGCAGTTCTTC. The encoded protein is CASSVGLGTGGDNEQFF.

This chain joins TRBV7-2 and TRBJ1-1; D is possibly TRBD1 (5 bases). CDR3 length: 13 amino acids. V shed 1 base and J shed 7 bases, with 10 bases lying between them. Germline loops: CDR1 SGHTA, CDR2 FQGNSA. CDR3 amino acids: CASSLGDVNEAFF. The CDR3 DNA reads as TGTGCCAGCAGCTTAGGGGACGTAAATGAAGCTTTCTTT.

The CDR3 DNA reads as TGTGCCAGCAGCCTCCTATGGAGCGATGAGCAGTTCTTC. Its protein product is CASSLLWSDEQFF. The chain couples TRBV5-4 to TRBJ2-1; no reliable D call. Germline V gives CDR1 SGHNT, CDR2 YYREEE (reference sequence). The CDR3 is 13 residues long. V gave up 4 bases and J gave up 8 bases, with 13 bases separating them.

V is TRBV7-8 and J is TRBJ2-1; D is unresolved. Germline V gene lookup returns CDR1 SGHVS and CDR2 FQNEAQ. Trimming took 5 bases from V and 8 from J, leaving 10 bases between them. The CDR3 sequence is 12 residues long. CDR3 amino acids: CASSHDADEQFF. The CDR3 bases are TGTGCCAGCAGCCACGATGCGGATGAGCAGTTCTTC.

The chain is built from TRBV2 and TRBJ2-5; maybe TRBD1 (5 bases). The V gene lost 4 bases and the J gene lost 5 bases, with 14 bases spanning the gap. The CDR3 contains 14 residues. From germline, CDR1 is SNHLY and CDR2 FYNNEI. The CDR3 loop is CASSGGRVFETQYF. CDR3 nucleotide sequence: TGTGCCAGCAGTGGAGGCAGGGTATTCGAGACCCAGTACTTC.

CDR3 bases: TGTGCCAGCAGCCACCCGGTGTCTAGCGGATCCAATGAGCAGTTCTTC. Translation gives CASSHPVSSGSNEQFF. The chain has TRBV7-9 and TRBJ2-1; 7 positions agree with TRBD2. Germline V lookup: CDR1 SEHNR, CDR2 FQNEAQ (reference sequence). The CDR3 has 16 residues. The V and J ends lost 5 bases and 6 bases, in that order; junction bases with no gene match: 13.